These 22 T cell receptor beta chains share one sample of origin, sequenced in a study of glioma-infiltrating T cells. Amplification of TCR alpha and beta CDR3 regions from RNA used iRepertoire nested multiplex PCR. TCRdb itself ran the multiplex PCR reads through MiXCR, one entry per CDR3 protein. The sample lists 150,000 to 200,000 distinct CDR3 sequences; around 40% were seen once. The sample was glioma tissue, nonneoplastic brain tissue, or PBMCs (not recorded which). The receptors shown here come from a human donor with low-grade glioma or glioblastoma, undergoing nonglioma brain surgery, or in good health (not recorded which).

This clonotype showed up many times. The chain recombines TRBV2 with TRBJ2-1, with D maybe TRBD2 (5 bases). The CDR3 spans 14 residues. In germline, CDR1 is SNHLY, CDR2 FYNNEI. The V end lost 4 bases, the J end lost 4 bases, and 11 bases lay between the germline ends. CDR3 bases: TGTGCCAGCAGTGTTACGGAGGCTTACAATGAGCAGTTCTTC. It specifies CASSVTEAYNEQFF. Looking up the rest from reference TRBV2 and TRBJ2-1 gives the full variable domain: EPEVTQTPSHQVTQMGQEVILRCVPISNHLYFYWYRQILGQKVEFLVSFYNNEISEKSEIFDDQFSVERPDGSNFTLKIRSTKLEDSAMYFCASSVTEAYNEQFFGPGTRLTVL.

In the case of this clonotype: This may be a read error, as it is one base from a much larger clone. The chain employs TRBV2 and TRBJ1-5; no clear D. Germline lookup yields CDR1 SNHLY and CDR2 FYNNEI. The CDR3 contains 16 residues. The DNA of the CDR3 is TGTGCCAGCAGTGAAACCGGTGGACTTAGCAATCAGCACCAGCATTTT. Its translation is CASSETGGLSNQHQHF.

About this clonotype itself: A much larger clone lies one base from this, so it may be a read error. The chain links TRBV6-2 or TRBV6-3 to TRBJ2-1, with D hard to call. V was shortened by 2 bases and J by 3 bases, with 14 bases between the two germline ends. The CDR3 has 16 residues. In germline, CDR1 is MNHEY, CDR2 SVGEGT. The CDR3 protein is CASSYQIGPGYNEQFF. The CDR3 DNA reads as TGTGCCAGCAGTTACCAGATAGGGCCTGGCTACAATGAGCAGTTCTTC.

This clonotype was counted many times. The gene calls are TRBV20-1 and TRBJ1-5, with D maybe TRBD1 (6 bases). V gave up 6 bases and J gave up 4 bases, with 16 bases separating them. The CDR3 length is 14 residues. CDR1 is DFQATT, CDR2 SNEGSKA, per germline (reference sequence). The CDR3 region is CSAQPTGPNQPQHF. The CDR3 DNA reads as TGCAGTGCGCAACCGACAGGTCCTAATCAGCCCCAGCATTTT.

On this clonotype: The conserved final phenylalanine or tryptophan is absent from the CDR3, which likely points to a read error. This rearrangement joins TRBV27 to TRBJ2-1, with TRBD2 identical over 8 bases. This CDR3 is built from 16 residues. Germline V gene lookup returns CDR1 MNHEY and CDR2 SMNVEV (reference sequence). Trimming at V came to 1 base and at J to 0 bases, leaving 2 bases not matched to a gene. DNA of the CDR3: TGTGCCAGCAGTTTATATACTAGCGGCTCCTACAATGAGCAGTTCCTC. Amino acid sequence: CASSLYTSGSYNEQFL.

Turning to this clonotype: A much larger clone is a single base away; this may be a read error. The rearrangement links TRBV20-1 to TRBJ2-7; D is undetermined. Trimming stripped 6 bases from V and 3 bases from J, with 18 bases between. The CDR3 has 14 amino acids. Per germline, CDR1 DFQATT and CDR2 SNEGSKA (reference sequence). The chain's CDR3 is CSAQPDAYYYEQYF. The CDR3 DNA sequence: TGCAGTGCCCAACCGGACGCTTACTACTACGAGCAGTACTTC.

For this clonotype: Because it lacks the conserved phenylalanine or tryptophan at the end, this CDR3 is likely a read error. The chain joins TRBV19 to TRBJ2-1; 8 bases map to TRBD1. Per the germline V gene, CDR1 is LNHDA and CDR2 is SQIVND (reference sequence). CDR3 length: 15 residues. V was pared by 5 bases and J by 7 bases, with 10 bases of the junction left unmatched. The CDR3 sequence is CASSAPGGGWNEQFL. The CDR3 DNA sequence: TGTGCCAGTAGTGCCCCAGGGGGCGGATGGAATGAGCAGTTCTTA.

At least ten counts were recorded for this clonotype. V and J are TRBV7-2 and TRBJ2-1, with TRBD2 matching over 8 bases. The V gene's germline CDR1 is SGHTA and CDR2 FQGNSA. V gave up 1 base and J gave up 5 bases; unmatched junction bases: 4. CDR3 size: 15 residues. Here the CDR3 reads CASSLELAADNEQFF. The CDR3 DNA is TGTGCCAGCAGCTTAGAACTAGCGGCAGACAATGAGCAGTTCTTC.

This chain uses TRBV5-1 with TRBJ1-1, with D unresolved. Germline V gives CDR1 SGHRS, CDR2 YFSETQ. V lost 0 bases, J lost 2 bases, and 8 bases lay in between. CDR3 size: 14 residues. CDR3 in amino acids: CASSLGERNTEAFF. The CDR3 nucleotides are TGCGCCAGCAGCTTGGGAGAGAGAAACACTGAAGCTTTCTTT.

The chain has TRBV3-1 and TRBJ2-4, with TRBD1 matching over 7 bases. V dropped 5 bases and J dropped 9; count of bases not matched to a gene: 1. CDR3 length: 11 amino acids. Germline CDR1 reads LGHDT; CDR2 reads YNNKEL (reference sequence). CDR3 sequence (DNA): TGTGCCAGCAGCTGGGACAGCATTCAGTACTTC. This gives the protein CASSWDSIQYF. The variable domain in full, completed from reference TRBV3-1 and TRBJ2-4, reads DTAVSQTPKYLVTQMGNDKSIKCEQNLGHDTMYWYKQDSKKFLKIMFSYNNKELIINETVPNRFSPKSPDKAHLNLHINSLELGDSAVYFCASSWDSIQYFGAGTRLSVL.

Ten or more counts support this clonotype. This sequence joins TRBV6-1 and TRBJ2-1; D might be TRBD1 (5 bases). Trimming took 5 bases from V and 1 from J, leaving 15 bases between them. This CDR3 is 16 amino acids long. In germline, CDR1 is MNHNS, CDR2 SASEGT. The CDR3 sequence is CASSLYRTLSYNEQFF. CDR3 in DNA: TGTGCCAGCAGTCTATACAGGACCCTATCCTACAATGAGCAGTTCTTC.

This clonotype was seen ten or more times. The rearrangement uses TRBV20-1 and TRBJ2-1; D unresolved. The CDR3 consists of 14 residues. Per germline, CDR1 DFQATT and CDR2 SNEGSKA (reference sequence). The ends were cut back, 3 bases at V and 0 bases at J, with 9 bases in the middle. The CDR3 DNA sequence: TGCAGTGCTAGTCTAGGGCACTCCTACAATGAGCAGTTCTTC. Amino acid sequence: CSASLGHSYNEQFF.

This clonotype appeared many times. The V gene is TRBV12-3 or TRBV12-4, the J gene TRBJ1-2, with D perhaps matching TRBD1 (6 bases). Between the trimmed V and J ends, which lost 0 bases and 8 bases, there was a span of 10 bases. CDR3 length: 13 residues. The DNA of the CDR3 is TGTGCCAGCAGTTTAGCGGTTCAGGGGGGCTACACCTTC. It is translated as CASSLAVQGGYTF.

With respect to this clonotype: This could be a read error, since a much larger clone is one nucleotide away. The chain combines TRBV20-1 with TRBJ2-4; a possible D gene is TRBD1 (5 bases). The CDR3 loop spans 12 amino acids. Germline CDR1 and CDR2: DFQATT and SNEGSKA (reference sequence). Written as DNA, the CDR3 is TGCATTGCTAGAGATGATACAGGCATTCAGTACTTC. Its translation is CIARDDTGIQYF.

A remark on this clonotype: A clone one base away is much larger, so this may be a read error. V usage is TRBV28 and J usage is TRBJ2-3; D ambiguous. The CDR3 is made up of 15 amino acids. The germline V gene has CDR1 MDHEN and CDR2 SYDVKM. CDR3 loop: CASNSAGQSTYTQYF. The CDR3 region has the DNA TGTGCCAGCAACTCCGCCGGGCAGAGCACATATACGCAGTATTTT.

With regard to this clonotype: Possible read error: a much larger clone is one base away. The chain joins TRBV3-1 to TRBJ1-6, with unresolved D. The CDR3 runs 12 residues. Germline values: CDR1 LGHDT, CDR2 YNNKEL (reference sequence). This CDR3 is CATQDYNSHLHF. The CDR3 DNA is TGTGCCACCCAGGACTATAATTCACACCTCCACTTT.

This clonotype was detected many times. The V and J genes are TRBV2 and TRBJ2-3, with TRBD2 identical over 9 bases. The CDR3 length is 16 residues. Per the germline V gene, CDR1 is SNHLY and CDR2 is FYNNEI. Germline trimming cut 7 bases from V and 2 bases from J; bases unmatched to any gene: 10. This CDR3 is CASISGLATNTDTQYF. Written as DNA, the CDR3 is TGTGCCAGCATTTCCGGACTAGCGACTAACACAGATACGCAGTATTTT.

The chain is built from TRBV28 and TRBJ2-1; 10 nucleotides match TRBD2. Germline-derived CDR1 and CDR2 are MDHEN and SYDVKM. After removal of 11 bases from V and 9 bases from J, the junction contained 13 bases not matched to a gene. This CDR3 has 14 amino acids. The CDR3 loop reads CAGLSASGGSEQFF. CDR3 nucleotide sequence: TGTGCCGGCCTGAGCGCTAGCGGGGGAAGTGAGCAGTTCTTC.

This clonotype came up a few times. The J gene is TRBJ2-2, the V gene TRBV6-2 or TRBV6-3; possibly TRBD1 for D (5 bases). Germline V gives CDR1 MNHEY, CDR2 SVGEGT. V was cut by 3 bases and J by 4 bases, with 15 bases left in between. CDR3 length equals 16 residues. Here the CDR3 reads CASSYTGRPPTGELFF. The CDR3 coding sequence is TGTGCCAGCAGTTATACAGGCAGACCCCCCACCGGGGAGCTGTTTTTT.

The CDR3 DNA reads as TGTGCCAGCTCAGAGGACGGAACTAGCACAGATACGCAGTATTTT. Translation: CASSEDGTSTDTQYF. The chain uses TRBV18 and TRBJ2-3; no clear D gene. CDR1 KGHSH and CDR2 LQKENI come from the germline V gene. The CDR3 loop spans 15 amino acids. The V end lost 5 bases, the J end lost 0 bases, and 12 bases lay between the germline ends.

This chain links TRBV5-4 with TRBJ2-5; TRBD2 matches 11 bases. V dropped 2 bases and J dropped 4; count of bases not matched to a gene: 4. The CDR3 consists of 15 residues. CDR1 and CDR2 from the germline V gene are SGHNT and YYREEE (reference sequence). In DNA, the CDR3 is TGTGCCAGCAGCTTCCTAGCGGGAGGAGGAGAGACCCAGTACTTC. Encoded protein: CASSFLAGGGETQYF.

In regard to this clonotype: A read error may produce the germline difference seen at one junction end. The chain is built from TRBV6-1 and TRBJ2-3; D is unresolved. CDR1 is MNHNS, CDR2 SASEGT, per germline. The CDR3 loop spans 13 amino acids. The CDR3, as DNA: TGTGGCAGCAGTGAAGGACCCACAGATACACAGTATTTT. It is translated as CGSSEGPTDTQYF.